The T cell receptor beta chain described here comes from a study of T cells in tuberculosis. Assay: immunoSEQ multiplex PCR; the TCRdb copy retains only in-frame clones and omits some. The data show approximately 100,000 clones, about nine tenths seen once. Germline assignment: CDR1 SGHAT and CDR2 FQNNGV. J lost 5 bases, V lost 2 bases, and 6 bases had no gene match. The CDR3 is 15 amino acids. Sorting used thawed, overnight-rested PBMC stained with anti-CD3, a viability dye and GMM-loaded CD1B tetramer. The CD1B tetramers carried C32 glucose monomycolate purified from Rhodococcus equi. This clone came up a few times.

The sequence derives from an adult woman with latent tuberculosis. The sequencing input was CD1b-GMM tetramer-negative cells sorted from PBMCs. The V call is TRBV11-2, the J call TRBJ2-1, with 7 bases fitting TRBD2. CDR3 DNA: TGTGCCAGCAGCTTAAGCGGGGTCGGGAACAATGAGCAGTTCTTC. Translation gives CASSLSGVGNNEQFF.